Each of the 7 T cell receptor beta chains below was sequenced from the same sample in a study of blood T cell repertoires in COVID-19. Profiled with immunoSEQ multiplex PCR; TCRdb holds only in-frame clones, not every one. The sample has under 85,000 clones, roughly 76% seen once. Specimen: peripheral blood. The receptor source for this set is an elderly woman with active or convalescent COVID-19.

The J gene is TRBJ1-2, the V gene TRBV5-1, with TRBD1 identical over 7 bases. Germline CDR1 SGHRS, CDR2 YFSETQ. The V and J ends lost 4 bases and 0 bases, in that order; junction bases with no gene match: 9. This CDR3 is built from 16 residues. CDR3 region: CASSSGLTGPNYGYTF. CDR3 nucleotide sequence: TGCGCCAGCAGCAGCGGACTGACAGGGCCTAACTATGGCTACACCTTC.

CDR3 in DNA: TGTGCCAGCAGCTTAGGGGCTACGACAGATACGCAGTATTTT. Its protein is CASSLGATTDTQYF. This chain uses TRBV11-3 with TRBJ2-3; no clear D gene. The CDR3 is made up of 14 amino acids. V was trimmed by 1 base and J by 3 bases, leaving 8 bases between them. Germline values: CDR1 SGHNT, CDR2 YENEEA.

Only one count was recorded for this clone. This chain connects TRBV2 to TRBJ2-3, with a weak D call TRBD2 (5 bases). V lost 3 bases to trimming and J lost 2 bases, with 12 bases between them. The CDR3 has 15 residues. The germline CDR1 and CDR2 sequences are SNHLY and FYNNEI. The CDR3 is CASSDRSADTDTQYF. CDR3 bases: TGTGCCAGCAGTGATAGGTCAGCGGACACAGATACGCAGTATTTT. Based on the CDR3 plus reference TRBV2 and TRBJ2-3, the full variable domain is EPEVTQTPSHQVTQMGQEVILRCVPISNHLYFYWYRQILGQKVEFLVSFYNNEISEKSEIFDDQFSVERPDGSNFTLKIRSTKLEDSAMYFCASSDRSADTDTQYFGPGTRLTVL.

The CDR3 here is CASSTGQQRSGANVLTF. The CDR3 region has the DNA TGTGCCAGCTCAACGGGACAGCAACGCTCTGGGGCCAACGTCCTGACTTTC. V is TRBV18 and J is TRBJ2-6; 7 bases match TRBD1. This CDR3 contains 17 residues. The germline gives CDR1 KGHSH, CDR2 LQKENI. The V gene end was trimmed by 5 bases and the J gene end by 0 bases; junction bases not matched to a gene: 7.

This chain links TRBV28 with TRBJ2-7; D ambiguous. This CDR3 comprises 11 residues. CDR1 and CDR2 from the germline V gene are MDHEN and SYDVKM. The V end was cut by 3 bases, the J end by 7 bases, with 7 bases between. The CDR3 DNA is TGTGCCAGCAGTTTTGAGGTTGAGCAGTACTTC. It encodes CASSFEVEQYF.

The chain recombines TRBV9 with TRBJ1-2; D call uncertain. V gave up 0 bases and J gave up 4 bases, with 10 bases separating them. The CDR3 runs to 14 residues. Germline assignment: CDR1 SGDLS and CDR2 YYNGEE. CDR3 residues: CASSVDPGSYGYTF. DNA of the CDR3: TGTGCCAGCAGCGTAGATCCGGGATCCTATGGCTACACCTTC.

J is TRBJ1-3 and V is TRBV6-5; 7 bases match TRBD1. From germline, CDR1 is MNHEY and CDR2 SVGAGI. This CDR3 is built from 14 residues. Unmatched junction bases numbered 0, after V lost 2 bases and J lost 2 bases. In DNA, the CDR3 is TGTGCCAGCAGTTACGGGACAGCTGGAAACACCATATATTTT. Its protein is CASSYGTAGNTIYF.